This T cell receptor (beta chain) originates from a study of CD8+ T cells in alopecia areata. Extracted RNA was reverse transcribed, and the resulting cDNA served as sequencing template. Assay used: immunoSEQ multiplex PCR; TCRdb lists only in-frame clones, some missing. The sample has 100,000 to 150,000 clones, approximately 57% seen once. This sample's treatment: oral pan-JAK inhibitor, 5-10 mg twice daily. Looked up from germline, CDR1 is SGDLS and CDR2 is YYNGEE. Losses at the gene ends were 0 bases for V and 5 bases for J; bases not matched to a gene: 13. There are 17 residues in the CDR3. The chain joins TRBV9 to TRBJ2-5; TRBD2 agrees at 7 bases. Sample: CD4+ T cells sorted from blood, taken at week 4, from a patient treated with tofacitinib. The source is a human donor with alopecia areata. CDR3 region: CASSVGAGRAGAETQYF. Here the CDR3 DNA reads TGTGCCAGCAGCGTAGGAGCAGGGAGGGCGGGAGCTGAGACCCAGTACTTC.